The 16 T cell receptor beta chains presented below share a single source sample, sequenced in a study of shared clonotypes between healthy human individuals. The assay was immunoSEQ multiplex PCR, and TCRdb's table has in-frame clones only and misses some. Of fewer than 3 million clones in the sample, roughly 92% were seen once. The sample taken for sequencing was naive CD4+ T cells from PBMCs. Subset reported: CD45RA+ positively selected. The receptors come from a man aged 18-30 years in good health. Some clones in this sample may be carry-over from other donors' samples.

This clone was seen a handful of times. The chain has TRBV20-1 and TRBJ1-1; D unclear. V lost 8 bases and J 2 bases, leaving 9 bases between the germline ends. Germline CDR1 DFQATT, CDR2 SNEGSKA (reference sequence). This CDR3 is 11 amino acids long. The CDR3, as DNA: TGCAGTACGAACAGTAACACTGAAGCTTTCTTT. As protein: CSTNSNTEAFF.

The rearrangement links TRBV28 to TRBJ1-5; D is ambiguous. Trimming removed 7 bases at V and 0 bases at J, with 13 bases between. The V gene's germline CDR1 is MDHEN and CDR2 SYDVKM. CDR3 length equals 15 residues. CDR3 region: CASILSTYSNQPQHF. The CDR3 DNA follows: TGTGCCAGCATTCTTTCGACTTATAGCAATCAGCCCCAGCATTTT.

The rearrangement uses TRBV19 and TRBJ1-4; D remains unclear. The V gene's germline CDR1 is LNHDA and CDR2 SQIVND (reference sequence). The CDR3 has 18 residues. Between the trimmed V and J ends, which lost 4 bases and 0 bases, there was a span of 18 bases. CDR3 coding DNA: TGTGCCAGTAGTAGGAGCCTTTTCGGGCGTGCAACTAATGAAAAACTGTTTTTT. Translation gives CASSRSLFGRATNEKLFF.

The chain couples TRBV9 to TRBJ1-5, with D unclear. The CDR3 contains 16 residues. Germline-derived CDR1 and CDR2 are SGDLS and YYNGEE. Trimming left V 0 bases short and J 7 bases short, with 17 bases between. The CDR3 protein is CASSVATAEEGQPQHF. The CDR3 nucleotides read TGTGCCAGCAGCGTAGCTACGGCAGAAGAAGGACAGCCCCAGCATTTT. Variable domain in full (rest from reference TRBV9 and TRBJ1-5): DSGVTQTPKHLITATGQRVTLRCSPRSGDLSVYWYQQSLDQGLQFLIQYYNGEERAKGNILERFSAQQFPDLHSELNLSSLELGDSALYFCASSVATAEEGQPQHFGDGTRLSIL.

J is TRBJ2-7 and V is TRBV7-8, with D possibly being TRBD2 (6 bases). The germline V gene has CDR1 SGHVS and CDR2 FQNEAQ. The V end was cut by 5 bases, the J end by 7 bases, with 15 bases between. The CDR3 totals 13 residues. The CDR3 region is CASSGDARGEQYF. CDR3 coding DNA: TGTGCCAGCAGCGGGGACGCCCGGGGGGAGCAGTACTTC.

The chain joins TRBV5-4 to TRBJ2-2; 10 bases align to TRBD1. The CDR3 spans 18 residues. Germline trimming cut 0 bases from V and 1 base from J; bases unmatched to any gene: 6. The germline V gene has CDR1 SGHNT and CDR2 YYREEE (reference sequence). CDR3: CASSLARGDRGNTGELFF. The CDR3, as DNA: TGTGCCAGCAGCTTGGCCAGAGGGGACAGGGGGAACACCGGGGAGCTGTTTTTT.

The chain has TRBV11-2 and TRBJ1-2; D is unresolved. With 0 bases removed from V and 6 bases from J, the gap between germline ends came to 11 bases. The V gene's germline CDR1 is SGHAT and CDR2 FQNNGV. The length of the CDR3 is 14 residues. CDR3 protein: CASSLDPTQDGYTF. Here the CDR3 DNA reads TGTGCCAGCAGCTTAGATCCTACTCAAGATGGCTACACCTTC.

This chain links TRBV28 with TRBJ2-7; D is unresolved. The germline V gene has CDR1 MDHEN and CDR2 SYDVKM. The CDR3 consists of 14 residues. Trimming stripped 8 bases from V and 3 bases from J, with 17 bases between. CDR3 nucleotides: TGTGCCAGCCAGGCCGGACCAAGGGTCTACGAGCAGTACTTC. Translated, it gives CASQAGPRVYEQYF.

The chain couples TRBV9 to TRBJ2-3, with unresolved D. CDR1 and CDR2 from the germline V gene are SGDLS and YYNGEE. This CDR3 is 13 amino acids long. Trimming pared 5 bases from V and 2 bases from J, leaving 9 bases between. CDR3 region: CASSTDPTDTQYF. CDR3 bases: TGTGCCAGCAGTACAGATCCCACAGATACGCAGTATTTT.

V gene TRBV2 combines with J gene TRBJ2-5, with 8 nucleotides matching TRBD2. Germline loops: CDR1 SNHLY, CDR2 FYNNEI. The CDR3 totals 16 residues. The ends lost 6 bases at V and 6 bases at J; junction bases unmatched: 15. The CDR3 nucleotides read TGTGCCAGCAGCCCCTTTAGCGGGACTGGCCCGAAGACCCAGTACTTC. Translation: CASSPFSGTGPKTQYF.

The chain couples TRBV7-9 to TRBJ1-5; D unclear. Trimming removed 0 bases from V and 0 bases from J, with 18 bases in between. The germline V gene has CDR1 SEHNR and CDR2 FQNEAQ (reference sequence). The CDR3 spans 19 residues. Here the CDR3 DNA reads TGTGCCAGCAGCTTAGCTGGACCCGCGCGAGTTTATAGCAATCAGCCCCAGCATTTT. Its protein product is CASSLAGPARVYSNQPQHF.

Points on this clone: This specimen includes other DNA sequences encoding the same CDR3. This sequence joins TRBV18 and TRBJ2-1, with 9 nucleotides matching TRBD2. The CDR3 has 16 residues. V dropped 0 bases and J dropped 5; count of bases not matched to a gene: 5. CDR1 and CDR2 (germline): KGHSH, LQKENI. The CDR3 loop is CASSPPGTSRNNEQFF. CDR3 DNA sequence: TGTGCCAGCTCACCACCGGGGACTAGCAGGAACAATGAGCAGTTCTTC.

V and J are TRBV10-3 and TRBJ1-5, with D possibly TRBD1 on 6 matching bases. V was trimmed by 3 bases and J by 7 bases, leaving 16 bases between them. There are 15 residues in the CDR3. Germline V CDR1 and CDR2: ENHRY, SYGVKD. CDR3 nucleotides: TGTGCCATCAGTGAATCTTACAGGGCGAGCCAGCCCCAGCATTTT. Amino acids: CAISESYRASQPQHF.

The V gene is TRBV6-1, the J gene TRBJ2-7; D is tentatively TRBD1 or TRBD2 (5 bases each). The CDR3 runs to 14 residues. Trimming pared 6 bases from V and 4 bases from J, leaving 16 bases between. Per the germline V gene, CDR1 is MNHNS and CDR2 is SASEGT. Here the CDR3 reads CASRPGPTRYEQYF. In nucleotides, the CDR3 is TGTGCCAGCAGGCCGGGACCGACCCGATACGAGCAGTACTTC.

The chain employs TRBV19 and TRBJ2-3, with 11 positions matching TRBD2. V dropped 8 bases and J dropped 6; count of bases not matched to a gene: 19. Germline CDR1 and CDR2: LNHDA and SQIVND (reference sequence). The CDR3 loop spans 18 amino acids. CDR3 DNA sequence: TGTGCCAGTGGCCTCGGTCTAGCGGGAGGCCCCACCGCTGATACGCAGTATTTT. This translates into CASGLGLAGGPTADTQYF.

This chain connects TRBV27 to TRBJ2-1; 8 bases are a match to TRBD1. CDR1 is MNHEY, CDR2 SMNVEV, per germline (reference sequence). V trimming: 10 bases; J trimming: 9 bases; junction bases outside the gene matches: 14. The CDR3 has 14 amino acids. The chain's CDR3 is CATSLGQGLLEQFF. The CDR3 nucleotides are TGTGCCACCTCACTCGGACAGGGCTTACTTGAGCAGTTCTTC.